This T cell receptor (beta chain) was recorded in a study of multiple sclerosis patients with progressive multifocal leukoencephalopathy (dated by TCRdb to about 2019). Regarding the research as a whole: Peripheral T and B cells were examined in MS patients who went on to develop PML (4 under natalizumab, 1 after alemtuzumab) as well as in treated patients who did not. The study was designed to detect JC virus-specific or public T-cell expansions arising at the time of PML onset. A couple of patients on natalizumab who later developed PML were tracked over time from before therapy, through 6 and 12 months, up to PML onset. What the authors observed across the whole study: Although TRB clones above 0.5% frequency turned up only in PML patients, the clones expanded at PML onset were already present before and during natalizumab therapy. With only a small, descriptive cohort, it remained unclear whether the findings reflect JC virus infection or general immunocompromise. Most PML patients had lower normalized Shannon entropy, suggesting less diverse TRB repertoires, while values in the natalizumab-treated controls sat near 1. When PML developed, no shared TRBV or TRBJ gene usage and no preferred TRBV-TRBJ pairings were found. The analysis covered only peripheral blood, although cerebrospinal fluid or brain lymphocytes might be more informative for natalizumab-associated PML.

With regard to this clone: Its antigen is still unknown. Per-base qualities were not stored, and no clone one base away is much larger.

Read against the paper, the sample's time point label means: time of PML onset. The treatment or condition label on this specimen signifies: on natalizumab therapy at sampling. PML was diagnosed from clinical and MRI findings and confirmed by detection of JC virus DNA in cerebrospinal fluid. In the natalizumab-treated patients, PML was found to develop after between roughly 16 and 60 months of natalizumab therapy. All listed patients had previously received interferon beta, and all PML patients were female. Blood samples for T3 were taken at PML onset. Ficoll-Hypaque density gradient centrifugation was used to isolate peripheral blood mononuclear cells. Amplification of TRB CDR3 regions from genomic DNA was performed at survey-level depth using the immunoSEQ two-step multiplex PCR. Synthetic inline TR CDR3 controls covering all V-J pairings were spiked into each PCR so that template counts could be estimated and amplification bias removed. Reads went through processing to reduce amplification and sequencing bias, and quantification was done against synthetic TR CDR3 analogs. Turning to the authors' computational methods: Raw data were processed in ImmunoSEQ Analyzer, removing out-of-frame sequences and CDR3s with stop codons, and genes were named by IMGT nomenclature. Repertoire diversity was summarized as normalized Shannon entropy, defined as 1 minus Pielou's evenness. Only TRB sequences sharing the V gene, the J gene and the CDR3 were counted as identical. Public PML clonotypes were defined as CDR3s shared by two or more PML-onset samples but absent from earlier samples, from controls, and from public databases. Positional CDR3 amino acid composition was analyzed in Skylign with the observed count method. In its TCRdb copy, this immuneACCESS table keeps in-frame sequences only and misses some clones. Where compared with another copy, unresolved V genes explain less than half of these, and the others have no known cause. The DNA gave D and trimming, while V, J and clone size come from that table. This sample has 30,000 or so clones in its table, and about 87% of those were observed once. The ten largest clones capture 5.7% of the sample.

Here V drops 6 bases and J drops 6 bases, and the junction holds 9 bases not matched to any gene. CDR1 and CDR2 (LGHNA, YSLEER) derive from the germline V gene. The CDR3 holds 15 amino acids from the cysteine to the phenylalanine. The entry retains the CDR3 DNA only, 45 bases that are in frame from base 1. Recombination joined TRBV4-3 with TRBJ2-2; TRBD1 aligns with 8 central bases. This specimen was PBMCs, taken from a patient treated with natalizumab. The receptor's source is a woman aged 40 to 49 with progressive multifocal leukoencephalopathy. The CDR3 protein: CASSYGQGTAGELFF. Here is the DNA: TGCGCCAGCAGTTACGGACAGGGCACGGCCGGGGAGCTGTTTTTT.